This is a list of T cell receptor beta chains from one sample in a study of OX40 agonist ivuxolimab in advanced cancers. TCRdb keeps only in-frame clones here, not all; method: immunoSEQ multiplex PCR. Among 70,000 to 95,000 clones, about 94% were seen once, and the ten largest hold around 10%. The specimen comprised CD4+ or CD8+ T cells sorted from blood, sampled in a trial of the OX40 agonist ivuxolimab. Receptor source: an adult with an advanced solid tumor such as melanoma, head and neck, liver or kidney cancer. CDR3s include the opening cysteine and the closing phenylalanine or tryptophan. Fields, in order: D gene, J gene, V gene, clone size, CDR3 DNA, CDR3 protein. A D gene is named only where the DNA matches it firmly. Not every row has a clone size; where given, it reads once, few, many or a size class.

d_call: NA
j_call: TRBJ1-4
v_call: TRBV5-1
clone_size: NA
cdr3_nt: TGCGCCAGCAGCTCGGGGACGGAAGAGTCTTTT
cdr3_aa: CASSSGTEESF

d_call: TRBD2
j_call: TRBJ2-1
v_call: TRBV2
clone_size: once
cdr3_nt: TGTGCCAGCGGTGAGCGGGAGTTAGCCTACAATGAGCAGTTCTTC
cdr3_aa: CASGERELAYNEQFF

d_call: NA
j_call: TRBJ1-4
v_call: TRBV7-9
clone_size: once
cdr3_nt: TGTGCCAGCAGCTTTGGACCCATAGAAGGGTTACCTAATGAAAAACTGTTTTTT
cdr3_aa: CASSFGPIEGLPNEKLFF

d_call: NA
j_call: TRBJ1-1
v_call: TRBV6-6
clone_size: NA
cdr3_nt: TGTGCCAGCAGCGAGGCCCTGAACACTGAAGCTTTCTTT
cdr3_aa: CASSEALNTEAFF

d_call: NA
j_call: TRBJ2-7
v_call: TRBV6-1
clone_size: once
cdr3_nt: TGTGCCAGCAGTGAATTTTGGGTCCCCAACTCCTACGAGCAGTACTTC
cdr3_aa: CASSEFWVPNSYEQYF

d_call: NA
j_call: TRBJ2-2
v_call: TRBV7-3
clone_size: NA
cdr3_nt: TGTGCCAGCAGCTTGAACGGGGGCGCCGGGGAGCTGTTTTTT
cdr3_aa: CASSLNGGAGELFF

d_call: TRBD1
j_call: TRBJ1-1
v_call: TRBV19
clone_size: NA
cdr3_nt: TGTGCCGCGAAAGGCAGGGGGTATGAAGCTTTCTTT
cdr3_aa: CAAKGRGYEAFF

d_call: NA
j_call: TRBJ1-1
v_call: TRBV6-5
clone_size: NA
cdr3_nt: TGTGCCAGCAGTTACTACAGGGAGGTAGGAAATGAAGCTTTCTTT
cdr3_aa: CASSYYREVGNEAFF

d_call: TRBD1
j_call: TRBJ1-1
v_call: TRBV7-9
clone_size: NA
cdr3_nt: TGTGCCAGCAGCCACACAGGGGCGCCAAACACTGAAGCTTTCTTT
cdr3_aa: CASSHTGAPNTEAFF

d_call: NA
j_call: TRBJ2-7
v_call: TRBV19
clone_size: NA
cdr3_nt: TGTGCCAGTAGTATAGTAGGCACCTACGAGCAGTACTTC
cdr3_aa: CASSIVGTYEQYF

d_call: NA
j_call: TRBJ1-1
v_call: TRBV27
clone_size: NA
cdr3_nt: TGTGCCAGCAGTTCGGATCAGGGAATAGGTGAAGCTTTCTTT
cdr3_aa: CASSSDQGIGEAFF

d_call: NA
j_call: TRBJ2-4
v_call: TRBV6-5
clone_size: NA
cdr3_nt: TGTGCCAGCAGTTTTAGGGGCTCAGCCAAAAACATTCAGTACTTC
cdr3_aa: CASSFRGSAKNIQYF

d_call: NA
j_call: TRBJ2-3
v_call: TRBV9
clone_size: NA
cdr3_nt: TGTGCCAGCAGCGCTTCAGATACGCAGTATTTT
cdr3_aa: CASSASDTQYF

d_call: NA
j_call: TRBJ1-2
v_call: TRBV7-9
clone_size: once
cdr3_nt: TGTGCCAGCAGCTTGGCGGGGACGAATGGCTACACCTTC
cdr3_aa: CASSLAGTNGYTF

d_call: NA
j_call: TRBJ2-5
v_call: TRBV4-3
clone_size: once
cdr3_nt: TGCGCCAGCAGCCAAGGAGGGGGGGAAGGAGAGACCCAGTACTTC
cdr3_aa: CASSQGGGEGETQYF

d_call: NA
j_call: TRBJ2-1
v_call: TRBV7-9
clone_size: NA
cdr3_nt: TGTGCCGGGAAGGGGCCCGACAATGAGCAGTTCTTC
cdr3_aa: CAGKGPDNEQFF

d_call: TRBD1
j_call: TRBJ1-5
v_call: TRBV5-1
clone_size: NA
cdr3_nt: TGCGCCAGCAGCCGAGGACAGGGAGCAGATCAGCCCCAGCATTTT
cdr3_aa: CASSRGQGADQPQHF

d_call: TRBD2
j_call: TRBJ2-1
v_call: TRBV11-3
clone_size: NA
cdr3_nt: TGTGCCAGCAGCCCGGGACTAGCGGGAGACAAAGGTGAGCAGTTCTTC
cdr3_aa: CASSPGLAGDKGEQFF

d_call: NA
j_call: TRBJ2-7
v_call: TRBV2
clone_size: NA
cdr3_nt: TGTGCCAGCACCCCCCGTAAACCCTACGAGCAGTACTTC
cdr3_aa: CASTPRKPYEQYF

d_call: TRBD2
j_call: TRBJ2-1
v_call: TRBV19
clone_size: once
cdr3_nt: TGTGCCAGTAGTATTAGCGGGGGGGCTGTTGAGCAGTTCTTC
cdr3_aa: CASSISGGAVEQFF

d_call: TRBD1
j_call: TRBJ2-7
v_call: TRBV28
clone_size: NA
cdr3_nt: TGTGCCAGCAGTCCAGAACACCGGGACAGGTCCTACGAGCAGTACTTC
cdr3_aa: CASSPEHRDRSYEQYF

d_call: TRBD1
j_call: TRBJ2-5
v_call: TRBV11-2
clone_size: NA
cdr3_nt: TGTGCCAGCAGCTCCAGGACAGGGGCATTCCAAGAGACCCAGTACTTC
cdr3_aa: CASSSRTGAFQETQYF

d_call: NA
j_call: TRBJ2-2
v_call: TRBV6-4
clone_size: NA
cdr3_nt: TGTGCCAGCAGTGACTCGGAAACCGGGGAGCTGTTTTTT
cdr3_aa: CASSDSETGELFF

d_call: NA
j_call: TRBJ1-2
v_call: TRBV5-1
clone_size: NA
cdr3_nt: TGCGCCAGCAGCTTTCGTTCCGTCGTGAACTATGGCTACACCTTC
cdr3_aa: CASSFRSVVNYGYTF

d_call: NA
j_call: TRBJ1-3
v_call: TRBV25-1
clone_size: NA
cdr3_nt: TGTGCCAGCAGTGATGACAGACTAGATGAGACTGGAAACACCATATATTTT
cdr3_aa: CASSDDRLDETGNTIYF

d_call: NA
j_call: TRBJ2-5
v_call: TRBV9
clone_size: NA
cdr3_nt: TGTGCCAGCAGCTCGCACAGGGTTTTGGGGCAAGAGACCCAGTACTTC
cdr3_aa: CASSSHRVLGQETQYF

d_call: NA
j_call: TRBJ2-7
v_call: TRBV15
clone_size: NA
cdr3_nt: TGTGCCACCAGCAGAGATGCTAATTCAAACTACGAGCAGTACTTC
cdr3_aa: CATSRDANSNYEQYF

d_call: NA
j_call: TRBJ1-1
v_call: TRBV9
clone_size: NA
cdr3_nt: TGTGCCAGCAGCGTAACCGAGGGAAACACTGAAGCTTTCTTT
cdr3_aa: CASSVTEGNTEAFF

d_call: NA
j_call: TRBJ1-1
v_call: TRBV28
clone_size: NA
cdr3_nt: TGTGCCAGCAGTTTATGGGGGGAGAACACTGAAGCTTTCTTT
cdr3_aa: CASSLWGENTEAFF

d_call: NA
j_call: TRBJ2-5
v_call: TRBV7-7
clone_size: NA
cdr3_nt: TGTGCCAGCAGCTTAGGCTGGGGGCAGGAGGGTGAGACCCAGTACTTC
cdr3_aa: CASSLGWGQEGETQYF

d_call: NA
j_call: TRBJ2-5
v_call: TRBV7-9
clone_size: few
cdr3_nt: TGTGCCAGCAGCTTGCAGCACCAAGAGACCCAGTACTTC
cdr3_aa: CASSLQHQETQYF